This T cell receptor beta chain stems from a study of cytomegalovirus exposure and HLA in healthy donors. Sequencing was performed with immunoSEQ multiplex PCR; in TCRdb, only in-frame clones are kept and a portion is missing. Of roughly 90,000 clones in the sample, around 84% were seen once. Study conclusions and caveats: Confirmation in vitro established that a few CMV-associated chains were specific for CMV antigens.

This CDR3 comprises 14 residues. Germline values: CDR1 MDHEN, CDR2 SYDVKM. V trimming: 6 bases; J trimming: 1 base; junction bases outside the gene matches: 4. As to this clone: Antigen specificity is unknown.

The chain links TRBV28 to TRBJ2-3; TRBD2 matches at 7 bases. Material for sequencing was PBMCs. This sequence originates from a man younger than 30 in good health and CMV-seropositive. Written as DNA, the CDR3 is TGTGCCAGCAGGTCTAGCGGACGCACAGATACGCAGTATTTT. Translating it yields CASRSSGRTDTQYF.